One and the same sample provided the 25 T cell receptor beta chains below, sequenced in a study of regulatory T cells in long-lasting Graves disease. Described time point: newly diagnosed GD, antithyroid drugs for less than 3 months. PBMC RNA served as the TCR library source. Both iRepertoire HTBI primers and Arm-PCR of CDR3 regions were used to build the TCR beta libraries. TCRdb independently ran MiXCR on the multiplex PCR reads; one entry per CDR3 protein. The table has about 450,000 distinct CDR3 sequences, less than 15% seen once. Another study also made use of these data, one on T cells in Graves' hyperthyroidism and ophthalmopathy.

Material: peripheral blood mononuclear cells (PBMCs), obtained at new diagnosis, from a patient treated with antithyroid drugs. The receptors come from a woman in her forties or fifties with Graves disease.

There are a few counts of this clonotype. The CDR3 DNA reads TGCGCCAGCAGTCCGGGACAGGGGAGCCCTGGAAACACCATATATTTT. This sequence encodes CASSPGQGSPGNTIYF. This chain joins TRBV5-1 and TRBJ1-3; 10 bases agree with TRBD1. CDR3 length equals 16 residues. Germline trimming cut 5 bases from V and 2 bases from J; bases unmatched to any gene: 7. Germline V gene sequence: CDR1 SGHRS, CDR2 YFSETQ.

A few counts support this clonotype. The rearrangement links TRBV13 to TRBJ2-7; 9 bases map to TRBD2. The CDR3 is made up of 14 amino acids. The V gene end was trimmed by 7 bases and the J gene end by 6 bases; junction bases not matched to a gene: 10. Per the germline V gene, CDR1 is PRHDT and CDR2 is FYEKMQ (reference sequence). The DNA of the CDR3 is TGTGCCAGCAACCTGCGGGAGGGCCACGGCGAGCAGTACTTC. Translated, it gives CASNLREGHGEQYF.

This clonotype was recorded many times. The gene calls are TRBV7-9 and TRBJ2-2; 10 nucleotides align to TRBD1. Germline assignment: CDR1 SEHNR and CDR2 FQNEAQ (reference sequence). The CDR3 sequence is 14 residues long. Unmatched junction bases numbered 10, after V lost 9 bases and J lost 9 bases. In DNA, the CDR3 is TGTGCCAGTCCGACAGGGGGCGATTCCTGGGAGCTGTTTTTT. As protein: CASPTGGDSWELFF.

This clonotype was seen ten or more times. The CDR3 DNA sequence: TGTGCCATCACCGTAAATTCAGGGGGCGCGGAGGGCTACACCTTC. Its translation: CAITVNSGGAEGYTF. The chain carries TRBV10-3 and TRBJ1-2, with TRBD1 matching 8 bases. The length of the CDR3 is 15 residues. J lost 8 bases, V lost 7 bases, and 15 bases had no gene match. Germline V CDR1 and CDR2: ENHRY, SYGVKD.

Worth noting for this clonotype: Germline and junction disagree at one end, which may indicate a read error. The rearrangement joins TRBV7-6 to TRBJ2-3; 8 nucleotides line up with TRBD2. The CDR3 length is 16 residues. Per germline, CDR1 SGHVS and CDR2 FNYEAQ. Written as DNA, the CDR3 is TGTGCCAGCAGCTTAAGGGCTAGCGGGTACACACATACGCAGTATTTT. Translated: CASSLRASGYTHTQYF.

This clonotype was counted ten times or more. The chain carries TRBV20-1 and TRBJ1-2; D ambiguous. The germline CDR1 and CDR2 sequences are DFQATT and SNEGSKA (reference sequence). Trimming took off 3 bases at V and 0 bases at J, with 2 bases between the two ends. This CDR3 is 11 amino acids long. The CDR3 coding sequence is TGCAGTGCTAGCCCTAACTATGGCTACACCTTC. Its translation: CSASPNYGYTF.

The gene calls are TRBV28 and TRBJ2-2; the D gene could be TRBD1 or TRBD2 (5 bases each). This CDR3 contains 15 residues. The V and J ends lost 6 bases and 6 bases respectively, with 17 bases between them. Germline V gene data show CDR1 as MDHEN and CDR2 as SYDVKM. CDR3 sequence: CASSRGDRVAGELFF. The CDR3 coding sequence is TGTGCCAGCAGCCGGGGAGACAGAGTCGCCGGGGAGCTGTTTTTT.

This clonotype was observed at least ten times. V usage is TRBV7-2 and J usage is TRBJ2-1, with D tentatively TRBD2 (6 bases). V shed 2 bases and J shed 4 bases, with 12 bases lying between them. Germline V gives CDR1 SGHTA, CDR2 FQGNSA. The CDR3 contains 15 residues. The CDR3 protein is CASSLRAGPYNEQFF. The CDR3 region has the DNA TGTGCCAGCAGCTTACGAGCGGGCCCTTACAATGAGCAGTTCTTC. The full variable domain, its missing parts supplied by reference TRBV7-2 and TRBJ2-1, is GAGVSQSPSNKVTEKGKDVELRCDPISGHTALYWYRQSLGQGLEFLIYFQGNSAPDKSGLPSDRFSAERTGGSVSTLTIQRTQQEDSAVYLCASSLRAGPYNEQFFGPGTRLTVL.

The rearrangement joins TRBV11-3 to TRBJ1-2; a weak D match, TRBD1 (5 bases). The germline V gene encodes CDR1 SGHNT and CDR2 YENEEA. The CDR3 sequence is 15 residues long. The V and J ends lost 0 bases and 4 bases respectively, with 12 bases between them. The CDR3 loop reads CASSLDLGLSYGYTF. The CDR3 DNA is TGTGCCAGCAGCTTAGATTTGGGACTGAGCTATGGCTACACCTTC.

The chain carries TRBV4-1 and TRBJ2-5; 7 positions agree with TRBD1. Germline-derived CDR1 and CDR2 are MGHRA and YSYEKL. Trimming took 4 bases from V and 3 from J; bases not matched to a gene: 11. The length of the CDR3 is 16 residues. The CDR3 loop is CASSLMGTGQKETQYF. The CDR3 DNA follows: TGCGCCAGCAGCCTAATGGGGACGGGACAGAAAGAGACCCAGTACTTC.

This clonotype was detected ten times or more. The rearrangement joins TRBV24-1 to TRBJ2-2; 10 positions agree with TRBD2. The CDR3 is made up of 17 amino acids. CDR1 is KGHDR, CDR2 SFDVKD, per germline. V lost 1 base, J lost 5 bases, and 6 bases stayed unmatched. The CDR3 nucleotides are TGTGCCACCAGTGATTTCGGGCTAGCGGGAGTTACCGGGGAGCTGTTTTTT. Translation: CATSDFGLAGVTGELFF.

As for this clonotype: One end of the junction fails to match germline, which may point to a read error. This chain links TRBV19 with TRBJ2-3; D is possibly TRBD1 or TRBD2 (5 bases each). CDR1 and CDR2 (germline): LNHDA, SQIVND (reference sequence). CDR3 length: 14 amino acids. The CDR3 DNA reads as TGTGCTAGTAGGAACGGGACCAACACAGATACGCAGTATTTT. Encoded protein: CASRNGTNTDTQYF.

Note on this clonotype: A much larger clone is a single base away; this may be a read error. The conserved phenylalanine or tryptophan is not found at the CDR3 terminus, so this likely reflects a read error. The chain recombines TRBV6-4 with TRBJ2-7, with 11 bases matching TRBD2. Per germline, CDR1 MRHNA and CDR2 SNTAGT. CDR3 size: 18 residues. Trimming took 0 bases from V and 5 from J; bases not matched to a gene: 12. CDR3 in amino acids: CASSDSLNPGLAVHEQYS. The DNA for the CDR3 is TGTGCCAGCAGTGACTCACTAAATCCGGGACTAGCGGTCCACGAGCAGTACTCC.

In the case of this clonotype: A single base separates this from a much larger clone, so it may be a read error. The CDR3, as DNA: TGTGCCAGCAGCCAAGTCGAGACGGGGGGCGGGGAGCTGTTTTTT. It translates to CASSQVETGGGELFF. J is TRBJ2-2 and V is TRBV3-1; 7 bases map to TRBD2. This CDR3 spans 15 amino acids. V lost 1 base to trimming and J lost 7 bases; unmatched junction nucleotides: 6. Germline CDR1 is LGHDT and CDR2 is YNNKEL (reference sequence).

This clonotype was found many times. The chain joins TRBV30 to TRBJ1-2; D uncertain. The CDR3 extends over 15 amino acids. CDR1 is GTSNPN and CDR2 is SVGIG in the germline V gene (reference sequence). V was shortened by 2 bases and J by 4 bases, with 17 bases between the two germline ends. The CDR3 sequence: CAWSITPVMAYGYTF. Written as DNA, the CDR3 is TGTGCCTGGAGTATTACTCCGGTAATGGCCTATGGCTACACCTTC.

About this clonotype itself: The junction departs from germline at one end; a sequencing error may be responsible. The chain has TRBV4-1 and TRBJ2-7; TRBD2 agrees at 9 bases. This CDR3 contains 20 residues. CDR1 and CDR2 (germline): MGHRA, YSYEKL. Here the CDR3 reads CASGQDQARTSASRTYEQYF. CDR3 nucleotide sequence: TGCGCCAGCGGCCAAGACCAGGCTCGGACTAGCGCGAGCCGAACCTACGAGCAGTACTTC.

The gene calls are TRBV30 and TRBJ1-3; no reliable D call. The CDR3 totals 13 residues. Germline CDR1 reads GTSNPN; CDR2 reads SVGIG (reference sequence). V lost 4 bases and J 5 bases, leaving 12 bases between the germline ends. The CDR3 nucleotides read TGTGCCTGGAAGGTGGGAAGTAGAAACACCATATATTTT. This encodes CAWKVGSRNTIYF. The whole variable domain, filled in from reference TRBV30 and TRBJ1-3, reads SQTIHQWPATLVQPVGSPLSLECTVEGTSNPNLYWYRQAAGRGLQLLFYSVGIGQISSEVPQNLSASRPQDRQFILSSKKLLLSDSGFYLCAWKVGSRNTIYFGEGSWLTVV.

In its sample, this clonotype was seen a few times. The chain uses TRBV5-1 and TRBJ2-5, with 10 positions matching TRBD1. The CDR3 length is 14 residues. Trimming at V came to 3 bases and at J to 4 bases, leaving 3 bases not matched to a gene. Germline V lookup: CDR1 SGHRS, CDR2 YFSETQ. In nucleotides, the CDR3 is TGCGCCAGCAGCTACCGACAGGGGGCAGAGACCCAGTACTTC. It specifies CASSYRQGAETQYF. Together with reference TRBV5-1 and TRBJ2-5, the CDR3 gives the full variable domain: KAGVTQTPRYLIKTRGQQVTLSCSPISGHRSVSWYQQTPGQGLQFLFEYFSETQRNKGNFPGRFSGRQFSNSRSEMNVSTLELGDSALYLCASSYRQGAETQYFGPGTRLLVL.

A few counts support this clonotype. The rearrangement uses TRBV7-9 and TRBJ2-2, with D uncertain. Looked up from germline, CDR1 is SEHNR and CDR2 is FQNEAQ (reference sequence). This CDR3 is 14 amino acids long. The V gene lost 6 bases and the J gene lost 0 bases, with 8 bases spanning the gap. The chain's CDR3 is CASSYDTNTGELFF. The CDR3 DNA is TGTGCCAGCAGTTATGACACGAACACCGGGGAGCTGTTTTTT.

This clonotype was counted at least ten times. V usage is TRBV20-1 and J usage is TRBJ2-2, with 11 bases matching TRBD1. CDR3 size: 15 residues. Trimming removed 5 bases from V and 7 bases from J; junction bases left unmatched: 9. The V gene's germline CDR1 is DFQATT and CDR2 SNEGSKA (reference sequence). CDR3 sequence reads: CSAWPDRGLYGELFF. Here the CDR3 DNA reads TGCAGTGCTTGGCCGGACAGGGGGCTTTACGGGGAGCTGTTTTTT.

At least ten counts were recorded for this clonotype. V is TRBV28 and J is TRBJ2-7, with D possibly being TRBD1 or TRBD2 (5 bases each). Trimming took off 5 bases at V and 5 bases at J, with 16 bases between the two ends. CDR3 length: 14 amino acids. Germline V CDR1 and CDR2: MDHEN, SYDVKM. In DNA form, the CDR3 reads TGTGCCAGCAGTGCGACCGGGACGCTTCACGAGCAGTACTTC. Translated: CASSATGTLHEQYF.

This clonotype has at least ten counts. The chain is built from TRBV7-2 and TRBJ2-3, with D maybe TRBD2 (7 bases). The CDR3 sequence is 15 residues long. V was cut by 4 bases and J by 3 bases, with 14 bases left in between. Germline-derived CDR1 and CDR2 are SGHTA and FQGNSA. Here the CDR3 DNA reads TGTGCCAGCAGCTACGGGGGCGGGAGAACAGATACGCAGTATTTT. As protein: CASSYGGGRTDTQYF.

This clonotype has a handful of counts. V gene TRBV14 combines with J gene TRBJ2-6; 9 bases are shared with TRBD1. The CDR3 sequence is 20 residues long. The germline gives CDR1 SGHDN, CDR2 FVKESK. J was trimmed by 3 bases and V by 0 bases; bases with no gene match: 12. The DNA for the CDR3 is TGTGCCAGCAGCCAAGAGGGGGTGGGACAGGGAAGCAGTGGGGCCAACGTCCTGACTTTC. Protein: CASSQEGVGQGSSGANVLTF.

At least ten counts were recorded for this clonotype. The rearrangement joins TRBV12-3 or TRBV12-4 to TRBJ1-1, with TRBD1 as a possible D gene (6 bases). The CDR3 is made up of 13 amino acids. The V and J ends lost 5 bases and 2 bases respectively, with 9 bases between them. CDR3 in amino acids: CASSDRTNTEAFF. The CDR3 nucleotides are TGTGCCAGCAGTGACAGGACCAACACTGAAGCTTTCTTT.

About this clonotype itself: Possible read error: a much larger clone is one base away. This CDR3 reads CASSRTGAENTIYF. The DNA for the CDR3 is TGTGCCAGCAGTCGGACAGGGGCTGAAAACACCATATATTTT. The J gene is TRBJ1-3, the V gene TRBV28; 9 bases match TRBD1. Trimming at V came to 5 bases and at J to 6 bases, leaving 5 bases not matched to a gene. The CDR3 covers 14 residues. Germline V CDR1 and CDR2: MDHEN, SYDVKM.